The TCR beta chain described here comes from a study of tumor-infiltrating lymphocytes in oesophageal squamous cell carcinoma. About this clonotype: The DNA is left out, because the CDR3 cannot be placed on it with certainty; the CDR3 is given as TCRdb lists it.

TCRdb used MiXCR to reprocess the PCR reads, holding one entry per CDR3 protein. The sample has 23,000 or so distinct CDR3 sequences; roughly 35% are singletons. Ends included, the CDR3 has 12 residues. CDR1 and CDR2 from the germline V gene are SGHTA and FQGTGA. Sequenced material: esophageal tumor tissue. The sequence derives from a male donor with esophageal squamous cell carcinoma. The V gene is TRBV7-3, the J gene TRBJ2-6. The CDR3 reads CASSFWRAVLRF.